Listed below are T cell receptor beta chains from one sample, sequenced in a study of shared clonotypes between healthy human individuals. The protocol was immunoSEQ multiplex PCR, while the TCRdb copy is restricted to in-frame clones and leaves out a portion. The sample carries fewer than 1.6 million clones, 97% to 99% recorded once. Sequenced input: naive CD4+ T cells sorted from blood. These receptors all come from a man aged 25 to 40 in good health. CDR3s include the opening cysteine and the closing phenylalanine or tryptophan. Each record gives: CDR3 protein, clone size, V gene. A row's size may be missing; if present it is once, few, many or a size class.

CALSKLDTQYF,-,TRBV28
CASSSDGNEKLFF,-,TRBV9
CATSGSHNEQFF,-,TRBV2
CASSDVGINEKLFF,-,TRBV2
CASSLGTYAYEQYF,-,TRBV7-9
CASSKTSGTGYTGELFF,-,TRBV7-8
CASRPKREDYTGELFF,-,TRBV5-1
CASSFTVARNNEQFF,-,TRBV27
CASSYPGASEKLFF,-,TRBV5-1
CASRQRGVYGYTF,-,TRBV19
CASSIALGPRQPQHF,once,TRBV19
CASSAPGLAGYEQYF,-,TRBV21-1
CASGTVTQETQYF,few,TRBV6-1
CASTPRTGKGTDTQYF,-,TRBV11-3
CASSPSPQRSSYNEQFF,-,TRBV13
CATSRDVRDRDWGYEQYF,-,TRBV15
CASGRRLGQGSSYEQYF,-,TRBV5-6
CASSSIQGPGGELFF,-,TRBV11-2
CATSRASGRAYTGELFF,-,TRBV15
CASSPRGGGSNQPQHF,few,TRBV7-9
CAISESRDWQFF,-,TRBV10-3
CASSYLQGVYEQYF,-,TRBV6-5
CASSVPIGGSSESSYNEQFF,-,TRBV6-1